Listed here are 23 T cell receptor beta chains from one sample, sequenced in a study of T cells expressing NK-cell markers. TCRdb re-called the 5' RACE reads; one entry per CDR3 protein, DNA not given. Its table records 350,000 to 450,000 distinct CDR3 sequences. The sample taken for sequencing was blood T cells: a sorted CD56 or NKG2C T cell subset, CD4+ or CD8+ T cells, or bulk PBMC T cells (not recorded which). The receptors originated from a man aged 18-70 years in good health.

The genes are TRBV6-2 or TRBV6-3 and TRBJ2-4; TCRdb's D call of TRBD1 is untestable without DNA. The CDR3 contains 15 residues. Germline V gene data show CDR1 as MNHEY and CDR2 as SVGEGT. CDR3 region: CASSYGRTAKNIQYF.

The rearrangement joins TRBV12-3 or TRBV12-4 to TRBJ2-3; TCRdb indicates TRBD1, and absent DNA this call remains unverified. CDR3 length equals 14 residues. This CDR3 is CASSFRTGVNTQYF.

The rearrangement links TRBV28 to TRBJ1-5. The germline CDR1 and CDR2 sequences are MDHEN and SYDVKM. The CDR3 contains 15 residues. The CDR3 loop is CASSLKAGSNQPQHF. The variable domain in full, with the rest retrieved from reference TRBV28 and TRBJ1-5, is DVKVTQSSRYLVKRTGEKVFLECVQDMDHENMFWYRQDPGLGLRLIYFSYDVKMKEKGDIPEGYSVSREKKERFSLILESASTNQTSMYLCASSLKAGSNQPQHFGDGTRLSIL.

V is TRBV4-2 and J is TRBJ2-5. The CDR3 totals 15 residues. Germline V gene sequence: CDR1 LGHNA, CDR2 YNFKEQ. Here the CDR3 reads CASSQEARIGGTQYF.

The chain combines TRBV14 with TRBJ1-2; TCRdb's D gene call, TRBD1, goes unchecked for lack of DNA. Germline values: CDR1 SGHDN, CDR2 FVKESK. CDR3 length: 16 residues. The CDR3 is CASSLMRGRTTYGYTF.

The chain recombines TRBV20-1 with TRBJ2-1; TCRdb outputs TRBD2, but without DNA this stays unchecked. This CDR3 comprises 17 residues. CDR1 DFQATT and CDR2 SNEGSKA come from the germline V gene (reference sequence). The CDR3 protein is CSARGVPGGPSYNEQFF.

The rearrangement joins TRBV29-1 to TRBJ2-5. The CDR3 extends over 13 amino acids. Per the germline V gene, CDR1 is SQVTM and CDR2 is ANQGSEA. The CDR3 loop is CSVTKTDLMTQYF.

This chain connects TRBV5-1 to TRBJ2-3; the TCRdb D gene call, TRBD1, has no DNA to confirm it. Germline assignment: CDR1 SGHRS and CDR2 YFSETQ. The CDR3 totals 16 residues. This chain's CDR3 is CASSLGGGGVADTQYF.

The CDR3 loop reads CASSPDYSNQPQHF. The rearrangement uses TRBV18 and TRBJ1-5. CDR1 is KGHSH and CDR2 is LQKENI in the germline V gene. This CDR3 spans 14 amino acids. The complete variable domain, with remaining parts taken from reference TRBV18 and TRBJ1-5, reads NAGVMQNPRHLVRRRGQEARLRCSPMKGHSHVYWYRQLPEEGLKFMVYLQKENIIDESGMPKERFSAEFPKEGPSILRIQQVVRGDSAAYFCASSPDYSNQPQHFGDGTRLSIL.

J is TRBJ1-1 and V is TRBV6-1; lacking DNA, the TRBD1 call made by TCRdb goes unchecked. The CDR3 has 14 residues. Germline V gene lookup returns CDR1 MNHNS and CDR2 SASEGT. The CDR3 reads CASSRQGGTTEAFF.

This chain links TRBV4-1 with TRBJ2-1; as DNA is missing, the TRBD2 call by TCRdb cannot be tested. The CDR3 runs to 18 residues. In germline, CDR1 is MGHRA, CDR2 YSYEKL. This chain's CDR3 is CASSQDLLLAGVNNEQFF.

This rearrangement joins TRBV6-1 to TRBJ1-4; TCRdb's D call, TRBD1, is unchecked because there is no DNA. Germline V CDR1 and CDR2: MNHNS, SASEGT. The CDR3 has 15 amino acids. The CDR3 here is CASARLRADGGKLFF.

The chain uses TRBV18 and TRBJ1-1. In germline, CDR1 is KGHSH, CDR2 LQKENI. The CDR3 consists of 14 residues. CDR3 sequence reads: CASSPQYMNTEAFF.

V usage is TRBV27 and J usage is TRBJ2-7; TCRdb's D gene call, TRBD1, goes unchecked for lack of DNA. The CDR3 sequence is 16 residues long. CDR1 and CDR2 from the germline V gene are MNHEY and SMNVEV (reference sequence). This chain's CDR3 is CASRMRPEDSSYEQYF.

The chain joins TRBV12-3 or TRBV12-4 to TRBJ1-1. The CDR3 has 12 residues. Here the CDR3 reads CASSQGRSEAFF.

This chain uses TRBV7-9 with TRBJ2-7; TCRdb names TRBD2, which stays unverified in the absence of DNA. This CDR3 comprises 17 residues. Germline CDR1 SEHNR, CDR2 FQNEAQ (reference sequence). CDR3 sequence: CASSSKRTSGGAYEQYF.

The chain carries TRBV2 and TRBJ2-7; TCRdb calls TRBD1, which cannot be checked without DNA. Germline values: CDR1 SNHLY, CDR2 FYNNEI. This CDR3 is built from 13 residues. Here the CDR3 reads CASSVEGGHEQYF. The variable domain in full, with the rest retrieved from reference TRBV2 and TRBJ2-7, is EPEVTQTPSHQVTQMGQEVILRCVPISNHLYFYWYRQILGQKVEFLVSFYNNEISEKSEIFDDQFSVERPDGSNFTLKIRSTKLEDSAMYFCASSVEGGHEQYFGPGTRLTVT.

CDR3 protein: CASSLAVQVTRDEQFF. The chain has TRBV5-1 and TRBJ2-1; TCRdb outputs TRBD1, but without DNA this stays unchecked. The germline gives CDR1 SGHRS, CDR2 YFSETQ. This CDR3 has 16 residues.

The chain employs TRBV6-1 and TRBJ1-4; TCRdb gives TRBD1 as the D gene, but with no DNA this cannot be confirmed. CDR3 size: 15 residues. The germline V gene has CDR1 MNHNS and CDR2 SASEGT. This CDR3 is CASRGRQATNEKLFF.

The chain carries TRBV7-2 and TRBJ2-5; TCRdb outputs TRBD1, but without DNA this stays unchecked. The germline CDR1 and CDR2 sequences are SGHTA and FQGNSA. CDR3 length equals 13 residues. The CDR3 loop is CASSSPWAETQYF. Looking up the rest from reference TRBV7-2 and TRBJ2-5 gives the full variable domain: GAGVSQSPSNKVTEKGKDVELRCDPISGHTALYWYRQSLGQGLEFLIYFQGNSAPDKSGLPSDRFSAERTGGSVSTLTIQRTQQEDSAVYLCASSSPWAETQYFGPGTRLLVL.

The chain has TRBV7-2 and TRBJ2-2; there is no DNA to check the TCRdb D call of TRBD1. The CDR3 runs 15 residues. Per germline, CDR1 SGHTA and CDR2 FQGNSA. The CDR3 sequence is CASSLGGSVTGELFF. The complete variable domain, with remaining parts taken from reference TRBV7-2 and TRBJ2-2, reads GAGVSQSPSNKVTEKGKDVELRCDPISGHTALYWYRQSLGQGLEFLIYFQGNSAPDKSGLPSDRFSAERTGGSVSTLTIQRTQQEDSAVYLCASSLGGSVTGELFFGEGSRLTVL.

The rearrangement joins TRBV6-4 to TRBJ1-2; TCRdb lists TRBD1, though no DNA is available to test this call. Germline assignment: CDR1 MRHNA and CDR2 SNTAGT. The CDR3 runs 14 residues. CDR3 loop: CASRRGQGDYGYTF.

The chain's CDR3 is CASSHRGRITQYF. The rearrangement uses TRBV12-3 or TRBV12-4 and TRBJ2-3; the D call from TCRdb, TRBD1, cannot be confirmed without DNA. CDR3 length: 13 amino acids.